The 5 T cell receptor beta chains below come from one sample, sequenced in a study of shared clonotypes between healthy human individuals. Sequencing used immunoSEQ multiplex PCR; TCRdb keeps in-frame clones, though not all of them. The sample shows some 2.3 million clones, roughly 93% of them seen only once. Source material: naive CD4+ T cells from PBMCs. Noted subset: CD45RA+ positively selected. The source of these receptors is a man younger than 35 in good health. Some clones in this sample may be carry-over from other donors' samples.

This clone is a singleton in its sample. The chain employs TRBV2 and TRBJ2-4; TRBD2 matches at 10 bases. This CDR3 has 14 amino acids. The V gene's germline CDR1 is SNHLY and CDR2 FYNNEI. J lost 8 bases, V lost 6 bases, and 7 bases had no gene match. The CDR3 here is CASRASGSGDIQYF. The DNA for the CDR3 is TGTGCCAGCAGGGCTAGCGGGAGCGGGGACATTCAGTACTTC.

CDR3 DNA: TGTGCCAGCAGCCCGACTAGCGGCCATGAGCAGTTCTTC. Residues: CASSPTSGHEQFF. The chain is built from TRBV5-6 and TRBJ2-1, with 9 bases identical to TRBD2. Germline-derived CDR1 and CDR2 are SGHDT and YYEEEE. This CDR3 has 13 amino acids. Germline trimming cut 4 bases from V and 8 bases from J; bases unmatched to any gene: 4.

The J gene is TRBJ2-2, the V gene TRBV28; TRBD1 matches 9 bases. The CDR3 runs to 14 residues. Per the germline V gene, CDR1 is MDHEN and CDR2 is SYDVKM. Trimming removed 9 bases from V and 2 bases from J; junction bases left unmatched: 4. The CDR3 here is CASRDRDNTGELFF. For the CDR3, the DNA is TGTGCCAGTAGGGACAGGGATAACACCGGGGAGCTGTTTTTT.

This chain connects TRBV5-1 to TRBJ2-7; D is undetermined. V lost 2 bases, J lost 5 bases, and 17 bases lay in between. This CDR3 spans 15 amino acids. Germline loops: CDR1 SGHRS, CDR2 YFSETQ. CDR3 coding DNA: TGCGCCAGCAGCTTTACGGGTGCGCCGGGCCACGAGCAGTACTTC. It codes for CASSFTGAPGHEQYF.

This clone was seen a single time. The chain combines TRBV2 with TRBJ2-2; 7 bases are shared with TRBD2. The ends lost 7 bases at V and 5 bases at J; junction bases unmatched: 10. This CDR3 contains 15 residues. From germline, CDR1 is SNHLY and CDR2 FYNNEI. CDR3 amino acids: CASNHGGSPTGELFF. CDR3 nucleotide sequence: TGTGCCAGCAACCACGGCGGGAGCCCGACCGGGGAGCTGTTTTTT.